This TCR beta chain was profiled in a study of spatial heterogeneity in lung cancer. Study-wide background: The study observed each unique TCR and UMI combination more than ten times on average in raw reads.

One entry per CDR3 protein results from TCRdb running MiXCR on the 5' RACE reads. The sample comprises approximately 92,000 distinct CDR3 sequences, around 12% of which are singletons, and roughly 41% rests with the top ten. Regarding time point: sample taken at primary tumor resection. Samples were obtained from some 70 donors, all untreated early-stage non-small cell lung cancer patients. Sequencing was performed on whole RNA extracted from tumor and nontumor lung tissue, or from frozen PBMC, and the material was left unsorted. The CDR3 has 15 residues. Trimming left V 2 bases short and J 6 bases short, with 11 bases between. CDR1 and CDR2 (germline): SGHTA, FQGNSA.

The V call is TRBV7-2, the J call TRBJ1-6, with D possibly being TRBD1 (5 bases). This receptor was identified in a male donor with early-stage non-small cell lung cancer. Here the sequenced sample was PBMCs, taken at surgery. CDR3 in DNA: TGTGCCAGCAGCTTAATTCGGCAGGGTAATTCACCCCTCCACTTT. It specifies CASSLIRQGNSPLHF.